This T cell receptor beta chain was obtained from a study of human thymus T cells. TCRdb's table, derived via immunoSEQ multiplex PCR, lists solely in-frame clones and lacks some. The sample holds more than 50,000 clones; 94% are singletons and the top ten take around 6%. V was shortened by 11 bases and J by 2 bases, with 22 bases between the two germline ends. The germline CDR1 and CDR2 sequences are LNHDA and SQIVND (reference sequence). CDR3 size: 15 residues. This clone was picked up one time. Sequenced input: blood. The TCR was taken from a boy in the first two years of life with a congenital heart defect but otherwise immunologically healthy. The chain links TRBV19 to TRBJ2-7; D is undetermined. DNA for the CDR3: TGTGCCTCTTCTATGTCAACGTTGATGACCTACGAGCAGTACTTC. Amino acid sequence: CASSMSTLMTYEQYF.